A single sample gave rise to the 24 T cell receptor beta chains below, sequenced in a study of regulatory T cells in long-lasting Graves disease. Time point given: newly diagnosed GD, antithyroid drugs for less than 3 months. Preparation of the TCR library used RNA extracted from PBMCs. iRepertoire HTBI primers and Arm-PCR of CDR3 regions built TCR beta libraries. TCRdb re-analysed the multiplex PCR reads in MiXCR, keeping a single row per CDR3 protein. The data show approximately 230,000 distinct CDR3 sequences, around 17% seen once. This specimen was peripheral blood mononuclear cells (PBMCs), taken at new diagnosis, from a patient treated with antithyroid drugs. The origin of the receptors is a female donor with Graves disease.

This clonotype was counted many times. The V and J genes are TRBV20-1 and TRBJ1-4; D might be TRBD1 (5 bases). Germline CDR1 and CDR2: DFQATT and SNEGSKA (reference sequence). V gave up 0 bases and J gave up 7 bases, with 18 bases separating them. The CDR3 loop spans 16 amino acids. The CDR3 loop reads CSARDRGAQRVEKLFF. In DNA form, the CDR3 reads TGCAGTGCTAGAGATAGAGGGGCGCAGAGGGTTGAAAAACTGTTTTTT.

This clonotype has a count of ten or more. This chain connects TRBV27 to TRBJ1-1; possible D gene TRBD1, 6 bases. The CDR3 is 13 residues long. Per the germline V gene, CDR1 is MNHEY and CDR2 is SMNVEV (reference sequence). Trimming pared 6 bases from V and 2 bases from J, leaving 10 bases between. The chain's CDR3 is CASRGQPNTEAFF. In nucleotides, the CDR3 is TGTGCCAGCAGAGGACAGCCAAACACTGAAGCTTTCTTT.

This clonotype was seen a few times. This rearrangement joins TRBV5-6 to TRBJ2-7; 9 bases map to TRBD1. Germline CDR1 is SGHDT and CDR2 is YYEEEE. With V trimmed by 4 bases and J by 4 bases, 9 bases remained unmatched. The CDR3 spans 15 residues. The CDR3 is CASSHIRGQGYEQYF. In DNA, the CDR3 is TGTGCCAGCAGCCACATCCGAGGACAGGGGTACGAGCAGTACTTC.

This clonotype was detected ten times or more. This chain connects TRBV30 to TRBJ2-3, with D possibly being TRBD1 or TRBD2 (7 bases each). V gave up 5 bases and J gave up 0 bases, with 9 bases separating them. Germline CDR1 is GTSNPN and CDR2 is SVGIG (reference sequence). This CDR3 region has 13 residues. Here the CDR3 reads CAWQGGSTDTQYF. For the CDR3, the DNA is TGTGCCTGGCAGGGGGGGAGCACAGATACGCAGTATTTT.

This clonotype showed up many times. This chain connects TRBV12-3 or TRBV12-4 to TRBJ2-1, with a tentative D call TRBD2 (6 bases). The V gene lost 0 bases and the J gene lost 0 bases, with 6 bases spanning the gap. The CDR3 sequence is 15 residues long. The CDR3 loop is CASSLASGSYNEQFF. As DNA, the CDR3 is TGTGCCAGCAGTTTAGCTAGCGGCTCCTACAATGAGCAGTTCTTC.

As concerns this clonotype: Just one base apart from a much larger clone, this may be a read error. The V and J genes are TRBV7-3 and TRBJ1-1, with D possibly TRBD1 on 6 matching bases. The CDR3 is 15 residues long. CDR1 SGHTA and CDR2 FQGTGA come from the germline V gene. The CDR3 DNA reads TGTACCAGCAGCTTAATCCCAGGGGTTGAGACTGAAGCTTTCTTT. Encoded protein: CTSSLIPGVETEAFF. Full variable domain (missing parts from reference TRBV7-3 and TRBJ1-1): GAGVSQTPSNKVTEKGKYVELRCDPISGHTALYWYRQSLGQGPEFLIYFQGTGAADDSGLPNDRFFAVRPEGSVSTLKIQRTERGDSAVYLCTSSLIPGVETEAFFGQGTRLTVV.

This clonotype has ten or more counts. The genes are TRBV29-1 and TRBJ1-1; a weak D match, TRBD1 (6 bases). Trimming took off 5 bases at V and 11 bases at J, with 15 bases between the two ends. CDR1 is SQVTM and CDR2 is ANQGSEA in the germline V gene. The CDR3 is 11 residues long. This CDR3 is CSVRSTQGAFF. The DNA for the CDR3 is TGCAGCGTTAGGAGTACCCAGGGGGCTTTCTTT.

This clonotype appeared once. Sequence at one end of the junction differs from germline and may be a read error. The CDR3, as DNA: TGCGCCAGCAGCGCAAGGGTCACAGATACGCAGTATTTT. Residues: CASSARVTDTQYF. J is TRBJ2-3 and V is TRBV9; D remains ambiguous. Germline CDR1 and CDR2: SGDLS and YYNGEE. The CDR3 is 13 residues long.

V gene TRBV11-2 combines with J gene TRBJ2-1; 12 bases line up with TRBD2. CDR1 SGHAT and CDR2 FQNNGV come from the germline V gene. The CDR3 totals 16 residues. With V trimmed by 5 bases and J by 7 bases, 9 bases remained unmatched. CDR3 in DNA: TGTGCCAGCAGCCGTCTAGCGGGGGGGTTTAATAATGAGCAGTTCTTC. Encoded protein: CASSRLAGGFNNEQFF.

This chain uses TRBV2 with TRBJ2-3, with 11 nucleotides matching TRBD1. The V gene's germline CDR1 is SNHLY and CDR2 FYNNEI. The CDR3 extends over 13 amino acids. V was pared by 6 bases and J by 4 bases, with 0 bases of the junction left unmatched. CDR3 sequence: CASRGQGADTQYF. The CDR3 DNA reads TGTGCCAGCAGGGGACAGGGGGCAGATACGCAGTATTTT.

The CDR3 DNA is TGCGCCAGCAGCCAAGATGGTGGGGTTGAAAAACTGTTTTTT. Amino acids: CASSQDGGVEKLFF. V and J are TRBV4-1 and TRBJ1-4; no firm D call. Germline CDR1 is MGHRA and CDR2 is YSYEKL. V was trimmed by 0 bases and J by 7 bases, leaving 9 bases between them. The CDR3 sequence is 14 residues long.

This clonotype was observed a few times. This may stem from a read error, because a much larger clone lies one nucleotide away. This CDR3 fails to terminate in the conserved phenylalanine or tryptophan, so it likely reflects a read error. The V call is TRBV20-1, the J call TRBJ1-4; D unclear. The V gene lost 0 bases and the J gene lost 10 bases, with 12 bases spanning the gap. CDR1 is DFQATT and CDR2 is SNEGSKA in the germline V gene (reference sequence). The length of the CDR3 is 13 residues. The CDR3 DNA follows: TGCAGTGCTAGAGATACCCCGATGGGAAAACTGTTTCTT. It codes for CSARDTPMGKLFL.

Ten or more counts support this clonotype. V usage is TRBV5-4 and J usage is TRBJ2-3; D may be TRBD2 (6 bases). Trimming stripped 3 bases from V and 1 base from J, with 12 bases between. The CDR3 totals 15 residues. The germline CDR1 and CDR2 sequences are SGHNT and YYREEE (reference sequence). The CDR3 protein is CASSSGGTRTDTQYF. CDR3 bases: TGTGCCAGCAGCTCCGGAGGGACGCGCACAGATACGCAGTATTTT. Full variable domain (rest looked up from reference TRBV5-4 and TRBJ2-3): ETGVTQSPTHLIKTRGQQVTLRCSSQSGHNTVSWYQQALGQGPQFIFQYYREEENGRGNFPPRFSGLQFPNYSSELNVNALELDDSALYLCASSSGGTRTDTQYFGPGTRLTVL.

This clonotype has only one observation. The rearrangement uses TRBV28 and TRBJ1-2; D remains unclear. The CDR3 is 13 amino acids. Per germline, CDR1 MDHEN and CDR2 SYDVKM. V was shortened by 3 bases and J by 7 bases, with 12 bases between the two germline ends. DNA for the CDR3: TGTGCCAGCAGTTTGGGGTTGGTTTTTGGCTACACCTTC. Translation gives CASSLGLVFGYTF.

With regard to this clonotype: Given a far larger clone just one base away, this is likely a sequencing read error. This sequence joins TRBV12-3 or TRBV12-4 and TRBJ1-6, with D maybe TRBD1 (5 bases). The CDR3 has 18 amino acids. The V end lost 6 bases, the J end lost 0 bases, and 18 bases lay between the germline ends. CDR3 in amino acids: CASSHRGSGSSYNSPLHF. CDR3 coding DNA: TGTGCCAGCAGCCACCGGGGCAGTGGAAGCTCCTATAATTCACCCCTCCACTTT.

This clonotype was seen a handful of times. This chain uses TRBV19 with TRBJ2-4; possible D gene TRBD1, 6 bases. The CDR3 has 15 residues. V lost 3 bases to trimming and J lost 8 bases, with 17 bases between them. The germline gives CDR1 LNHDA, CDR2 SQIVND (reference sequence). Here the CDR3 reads CASSIDGRGRYIQYF. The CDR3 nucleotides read TGTGCCAGTAGTATTGATGGCAGGGGTCGGTACATTCAGTACTTC.

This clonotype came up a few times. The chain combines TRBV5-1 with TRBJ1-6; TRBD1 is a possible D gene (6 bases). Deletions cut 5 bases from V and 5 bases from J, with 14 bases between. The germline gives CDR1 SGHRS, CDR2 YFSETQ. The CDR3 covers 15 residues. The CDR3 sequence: CASRSRGANNSPLHF. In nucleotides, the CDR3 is TGCGCCAGCAGGTCCAGGGGAGCCAATAATTCACCCCTCCACTTT.

CDR3 sequence reads: CASSQDLGQLQETQYF. The CDR3 region has the DNA TGTGCCAGCAGCCAAGACCTGGGACAGCTACAAGAGACCCAGTACTTC. The chain carries TRBV4-2 and TRBJ2-5, with TRBD1 matching over 7 bases. CDR1 and CDR2 from the germline V gene are LGHNA and YNFKEQ. The V gene end was trimmed by 0 bases and the J gene end by 2 bases; junction bases not matched to a gene: 6. The CDR3 totals 16 residues.

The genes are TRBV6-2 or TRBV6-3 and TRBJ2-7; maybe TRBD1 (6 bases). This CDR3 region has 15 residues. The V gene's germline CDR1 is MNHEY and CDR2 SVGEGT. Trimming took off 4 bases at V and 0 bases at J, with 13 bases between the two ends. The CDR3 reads CASSLRQERSYEQYF. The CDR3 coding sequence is TGTGCCAGCAGTTTAAGACAGGAGCGCTCCTACGAGCAGTACTTC.

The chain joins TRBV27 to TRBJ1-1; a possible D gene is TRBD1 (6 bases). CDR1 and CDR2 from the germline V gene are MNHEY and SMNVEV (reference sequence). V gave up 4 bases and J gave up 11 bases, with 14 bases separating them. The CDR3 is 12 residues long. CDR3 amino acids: CASSSHRVAAFF. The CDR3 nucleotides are TGTGCCAGCAGTTCCCACAGGGTTGCGGCTTTCTTT.

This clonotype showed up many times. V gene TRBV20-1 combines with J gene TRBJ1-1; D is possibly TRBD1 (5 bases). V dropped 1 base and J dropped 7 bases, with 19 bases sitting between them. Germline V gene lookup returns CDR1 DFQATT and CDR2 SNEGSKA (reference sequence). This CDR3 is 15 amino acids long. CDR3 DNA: TGCAGTGCTAGAGTCCCCGGATGGGGGAGTGATGAAGCTTTCTTT. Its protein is CSARVPGWGSDEAFF.

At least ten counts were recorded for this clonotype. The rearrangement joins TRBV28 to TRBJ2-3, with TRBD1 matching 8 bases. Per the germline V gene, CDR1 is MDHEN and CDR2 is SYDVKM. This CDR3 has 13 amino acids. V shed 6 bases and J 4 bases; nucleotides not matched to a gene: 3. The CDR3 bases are TGTGCCAGCAGAAAGACAGGGGCAGATACGCAGTATTTT. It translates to CASRKTGADTQYF.

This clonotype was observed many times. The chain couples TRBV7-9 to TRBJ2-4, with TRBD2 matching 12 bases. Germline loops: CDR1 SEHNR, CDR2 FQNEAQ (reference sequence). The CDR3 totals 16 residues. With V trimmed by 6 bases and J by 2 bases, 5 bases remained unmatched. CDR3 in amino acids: CASSSTSGRSKNIQYF. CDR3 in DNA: TGTGCCAGCAGTTCGACTAGCGGGAGATCCAAAAACATTCAGTACTTC.

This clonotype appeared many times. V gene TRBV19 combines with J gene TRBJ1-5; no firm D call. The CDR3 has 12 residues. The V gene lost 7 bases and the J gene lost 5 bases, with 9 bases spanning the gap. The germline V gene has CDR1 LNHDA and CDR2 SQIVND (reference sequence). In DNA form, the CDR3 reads TGTGCCAGTAAGGGAAGTCATCAGCCCCAGCATTTT. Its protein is CASKGSHQPQHF.